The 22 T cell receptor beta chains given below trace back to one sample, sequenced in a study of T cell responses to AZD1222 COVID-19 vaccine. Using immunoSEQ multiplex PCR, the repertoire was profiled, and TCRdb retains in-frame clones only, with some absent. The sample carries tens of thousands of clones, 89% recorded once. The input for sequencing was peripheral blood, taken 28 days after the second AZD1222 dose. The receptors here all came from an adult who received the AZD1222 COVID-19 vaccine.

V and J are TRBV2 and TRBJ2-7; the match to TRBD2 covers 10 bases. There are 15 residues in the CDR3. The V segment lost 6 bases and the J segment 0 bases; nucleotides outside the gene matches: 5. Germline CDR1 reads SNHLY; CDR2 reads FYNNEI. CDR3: CASRPLAGDSYEQYV. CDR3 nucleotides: TGTGCCAGCAGGCCCCTAGCGGGAGACTCCTACGAGCAGTACGTC.

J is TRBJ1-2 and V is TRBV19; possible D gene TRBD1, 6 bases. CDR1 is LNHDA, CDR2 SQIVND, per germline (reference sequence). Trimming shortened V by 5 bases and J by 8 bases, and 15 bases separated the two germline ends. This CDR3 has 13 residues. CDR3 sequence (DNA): TGTGCCAGTAGTTGGCGGGGGGCGGGCGGCTACACCTTC. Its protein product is CASSWRGAGGYTF.

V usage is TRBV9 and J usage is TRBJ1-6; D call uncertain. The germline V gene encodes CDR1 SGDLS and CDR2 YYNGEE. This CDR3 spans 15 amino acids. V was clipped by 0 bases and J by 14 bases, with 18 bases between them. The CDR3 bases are TGTGCCAGCAGCGTAGGGGTTTTGGGCTCTCAGTCCCTCCACTTT. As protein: CASSVGVLGSQSLHF.

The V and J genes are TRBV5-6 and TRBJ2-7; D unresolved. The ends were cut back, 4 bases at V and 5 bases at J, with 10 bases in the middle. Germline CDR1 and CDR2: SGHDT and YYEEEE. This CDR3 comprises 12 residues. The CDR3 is CASSRRPHEQYV. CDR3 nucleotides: TGTGCCAGCAGCCGTCGGCCCCACGAGCAGTACGTC.

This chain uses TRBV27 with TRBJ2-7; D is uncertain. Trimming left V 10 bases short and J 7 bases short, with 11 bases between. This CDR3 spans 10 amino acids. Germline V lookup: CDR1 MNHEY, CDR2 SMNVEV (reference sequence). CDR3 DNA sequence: TGTGCCACCGCGTCCGGGGAGCAGTACGTC. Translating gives CATASGEQYV.

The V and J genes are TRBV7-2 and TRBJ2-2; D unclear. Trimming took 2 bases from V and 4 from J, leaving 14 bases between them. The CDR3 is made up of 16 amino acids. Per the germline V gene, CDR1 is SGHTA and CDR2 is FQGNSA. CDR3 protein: CASSLRLGPSTGELFF. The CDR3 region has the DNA TGTGCCAGCAGCTTACGACTCGGACCGAGCACCGGGGAGCTGTTTTTT.

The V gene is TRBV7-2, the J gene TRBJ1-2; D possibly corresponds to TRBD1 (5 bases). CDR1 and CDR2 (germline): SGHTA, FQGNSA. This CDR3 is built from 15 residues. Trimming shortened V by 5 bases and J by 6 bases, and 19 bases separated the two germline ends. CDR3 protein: CASSNSLPGRDGYTF. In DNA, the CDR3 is TGTGCCAGCAGCAACTCCCTTCCAGGGCGGGATGGCTACACCTTC.

CDR3 nucleotides: TGCGCCAGCAGCTTAGGCCAAAATCAGCCCCAGCATTTT. Its translation: CASSLGQNQPQHF. The chain recombines TRBV5-1 with TRBJ1-5; D unresolved. V was pared by 2 bases and J by 4 bases, with 7 bases between. The germline gives CDR1 SGHRS, CDR2 YFSETQ. CDR3 length: 13 residues.

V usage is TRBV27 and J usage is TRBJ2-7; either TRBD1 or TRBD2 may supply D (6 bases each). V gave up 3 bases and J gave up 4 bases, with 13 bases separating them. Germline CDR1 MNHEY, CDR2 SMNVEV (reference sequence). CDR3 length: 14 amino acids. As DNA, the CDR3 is TGTGCCAGCAGTTTCCCGGGGGCTCTATACGAGCAGTACGTC. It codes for CASSFPGALYEQYV.

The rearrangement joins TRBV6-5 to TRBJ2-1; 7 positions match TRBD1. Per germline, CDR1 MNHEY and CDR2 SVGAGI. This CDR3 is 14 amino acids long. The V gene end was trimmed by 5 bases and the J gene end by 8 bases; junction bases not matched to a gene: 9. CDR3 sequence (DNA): TGTGCCAGCAGTCCCGAAAGGGGGCTTGATGAGCAGTTCTTC. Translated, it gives CASSPERGLDEQFF.

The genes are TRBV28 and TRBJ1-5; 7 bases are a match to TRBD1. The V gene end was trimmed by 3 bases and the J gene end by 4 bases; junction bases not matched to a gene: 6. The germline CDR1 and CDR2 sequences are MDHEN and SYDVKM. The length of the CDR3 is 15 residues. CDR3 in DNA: TGTGCCAGCAGTTTCGGGCAGGGGGGTAATCAGCCCCAGCATTTT. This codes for CASSFGQGGNQPQHF.

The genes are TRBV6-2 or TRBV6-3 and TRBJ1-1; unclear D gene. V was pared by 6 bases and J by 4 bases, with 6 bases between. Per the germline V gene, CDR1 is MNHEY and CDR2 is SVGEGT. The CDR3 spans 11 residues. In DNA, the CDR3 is TGTGCCAGCAGCGTCCTCACTGAAGCTTTCTTT. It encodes CASSVLTEAFF.

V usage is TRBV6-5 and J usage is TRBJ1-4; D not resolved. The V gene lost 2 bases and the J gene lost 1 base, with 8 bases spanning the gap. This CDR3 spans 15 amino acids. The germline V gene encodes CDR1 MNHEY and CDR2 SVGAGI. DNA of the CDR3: TGTGCCAGCAGTTACAGTCGTGGAACTAATGAAAAACTGTTTTTT. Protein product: CASSYSRGTNEKLFF.

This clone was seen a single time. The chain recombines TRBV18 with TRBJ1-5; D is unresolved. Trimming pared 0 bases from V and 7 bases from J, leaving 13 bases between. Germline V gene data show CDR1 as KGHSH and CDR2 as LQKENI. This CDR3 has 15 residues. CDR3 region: CASSPPGSLGQPQHF. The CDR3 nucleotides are TGTGCCAGCTCACCACCGGGCAGCCTCGGACAGCCCCAGCATTTT.

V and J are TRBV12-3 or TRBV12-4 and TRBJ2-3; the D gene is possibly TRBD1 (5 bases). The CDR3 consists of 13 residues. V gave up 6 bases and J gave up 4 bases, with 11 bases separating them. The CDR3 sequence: CASRIQGADTQYF. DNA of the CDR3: TGTGCCAGCAGAATTCAAGGGGCAGATACGCAGTATTTT.

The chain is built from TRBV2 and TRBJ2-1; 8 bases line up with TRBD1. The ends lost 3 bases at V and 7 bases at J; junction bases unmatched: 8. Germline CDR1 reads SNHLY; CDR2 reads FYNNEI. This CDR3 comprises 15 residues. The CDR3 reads CASSERTGYGNEQFF. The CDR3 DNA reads TGTGCCAGCAGTGAGCGGACAGGGTATGGTAATGAGCAGTTCTTC.

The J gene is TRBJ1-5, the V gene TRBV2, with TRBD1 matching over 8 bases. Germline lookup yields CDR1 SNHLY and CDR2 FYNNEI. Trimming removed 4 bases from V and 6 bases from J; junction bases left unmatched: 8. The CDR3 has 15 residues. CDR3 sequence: CASSADRAEGQPQHF. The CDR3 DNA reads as TGTGCCAGCAGTGCGGACAGGGCAGAAGGTCAGCCCCAGCATTTT.

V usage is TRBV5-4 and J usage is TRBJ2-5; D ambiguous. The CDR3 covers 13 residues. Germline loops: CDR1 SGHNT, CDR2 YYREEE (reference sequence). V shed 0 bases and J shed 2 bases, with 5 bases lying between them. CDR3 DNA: TGTGCCAGCAGCTTGGACCGGCAAGAGACCCAGTACTTC. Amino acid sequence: CASSLDRQETQYF.

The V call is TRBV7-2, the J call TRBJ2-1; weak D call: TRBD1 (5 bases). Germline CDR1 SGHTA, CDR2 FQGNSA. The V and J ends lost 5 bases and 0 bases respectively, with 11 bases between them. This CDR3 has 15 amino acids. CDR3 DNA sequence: TGTGCCAGCAGCCTTGGGGCCAGCTCCTACAATGAGCAGTTCTTC. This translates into CASSLGASSYNEQFF.

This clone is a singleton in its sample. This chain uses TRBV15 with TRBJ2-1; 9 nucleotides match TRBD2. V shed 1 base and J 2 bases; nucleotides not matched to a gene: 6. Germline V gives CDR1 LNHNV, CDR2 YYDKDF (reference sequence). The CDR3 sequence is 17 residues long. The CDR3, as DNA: TGTGCCACCAGCAGAGGTGGGGGCGGGAGGGCCTACAATGAGCAGTTCTTC. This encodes CATSRGGGGRAYNEQFF.

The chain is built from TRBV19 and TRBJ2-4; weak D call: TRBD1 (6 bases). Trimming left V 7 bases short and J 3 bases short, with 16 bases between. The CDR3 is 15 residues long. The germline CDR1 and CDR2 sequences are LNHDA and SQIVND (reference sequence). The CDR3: CASTKGRGVKNIQYF. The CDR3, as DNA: TGTGCCAGTACGAAGGGCAGGGGTGTCAAAAACATTCAGTACTTC.

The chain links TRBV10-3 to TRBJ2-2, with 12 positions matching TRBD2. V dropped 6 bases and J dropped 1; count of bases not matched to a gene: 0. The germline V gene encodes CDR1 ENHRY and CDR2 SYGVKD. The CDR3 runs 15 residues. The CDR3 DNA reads TGTGCCATCAGGACTAGCGGGGGGAACACCGGGGAGCTGTTTTTT. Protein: CAIRTSGGNTGELFF.